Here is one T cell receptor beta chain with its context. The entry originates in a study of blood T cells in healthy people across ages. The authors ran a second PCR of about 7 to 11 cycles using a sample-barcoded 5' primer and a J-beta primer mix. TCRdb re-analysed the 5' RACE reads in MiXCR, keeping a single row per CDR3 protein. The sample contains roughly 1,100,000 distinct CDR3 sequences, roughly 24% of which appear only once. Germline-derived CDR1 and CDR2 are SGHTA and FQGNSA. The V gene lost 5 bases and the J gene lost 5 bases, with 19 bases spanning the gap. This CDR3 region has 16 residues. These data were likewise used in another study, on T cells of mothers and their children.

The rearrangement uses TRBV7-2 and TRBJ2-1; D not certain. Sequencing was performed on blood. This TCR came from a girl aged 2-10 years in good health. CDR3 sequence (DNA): TGTGCCAGCAGCCCTCTAAGTCTATCCCTGCACAATGAGCAGTTCTTC. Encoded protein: CASSPLSLSLHNEQFF.